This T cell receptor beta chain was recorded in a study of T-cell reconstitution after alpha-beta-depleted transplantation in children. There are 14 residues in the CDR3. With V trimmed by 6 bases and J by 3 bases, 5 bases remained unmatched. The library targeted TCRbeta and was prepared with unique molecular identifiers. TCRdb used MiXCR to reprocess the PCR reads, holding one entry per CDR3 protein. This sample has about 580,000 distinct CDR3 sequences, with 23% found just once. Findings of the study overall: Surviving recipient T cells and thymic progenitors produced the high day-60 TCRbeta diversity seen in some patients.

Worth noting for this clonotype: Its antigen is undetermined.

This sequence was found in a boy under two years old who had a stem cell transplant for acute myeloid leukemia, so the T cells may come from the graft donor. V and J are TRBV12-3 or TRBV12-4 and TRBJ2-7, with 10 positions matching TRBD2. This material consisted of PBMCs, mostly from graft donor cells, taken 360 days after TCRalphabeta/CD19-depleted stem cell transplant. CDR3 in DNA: TGTGCCAGCAGGGCTAGCGGGGGACTCTACGAGCAGTACTTC. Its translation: CASRASGGLYEQYF.